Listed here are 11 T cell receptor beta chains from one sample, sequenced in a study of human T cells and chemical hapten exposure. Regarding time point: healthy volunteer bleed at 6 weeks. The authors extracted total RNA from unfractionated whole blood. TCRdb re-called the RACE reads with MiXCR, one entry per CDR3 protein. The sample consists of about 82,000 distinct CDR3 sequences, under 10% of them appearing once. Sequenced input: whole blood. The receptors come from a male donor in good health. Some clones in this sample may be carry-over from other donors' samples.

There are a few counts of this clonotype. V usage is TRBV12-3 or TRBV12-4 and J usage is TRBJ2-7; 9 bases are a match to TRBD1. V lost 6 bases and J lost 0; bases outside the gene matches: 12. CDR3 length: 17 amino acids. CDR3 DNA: TGTGCCAGCAGCTCCGGGACAGGGAAAGAGAGCTCCTACGAGCAGTACTTC. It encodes CASSSGTGKESSYEQYF.

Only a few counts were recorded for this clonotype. CDR3 in DNA: TGTGCCAGCAGTTTGATCGGGAGGAATAATTCACCCCTCCACTTT. Its protein is CASSLIGRNNSPLHF. The chain has TRBV12-3 or TRBV12-4 and TRBJ1-6; unclear D gene. The CDR3 is 15 amino acids. The ends were cut back, 3 bases at V and 5 bases at J, with 11 bases in the middle.

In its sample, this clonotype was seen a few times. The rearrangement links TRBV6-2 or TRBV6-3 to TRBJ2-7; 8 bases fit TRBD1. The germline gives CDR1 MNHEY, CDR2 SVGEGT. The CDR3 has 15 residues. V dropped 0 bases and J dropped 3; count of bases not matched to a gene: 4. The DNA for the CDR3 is TGTGCCAGCAGTTACTCGACGGGACAGGTCTACGAGCAGTACTTC. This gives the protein CASSYSTGQVYEQYF.

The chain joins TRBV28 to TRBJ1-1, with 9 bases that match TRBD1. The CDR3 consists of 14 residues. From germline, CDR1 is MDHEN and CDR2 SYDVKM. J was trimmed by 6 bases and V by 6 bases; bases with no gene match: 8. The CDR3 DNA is TGTGCCAGCAGCCTGGACAGGGGTCCCGCTGAAGCTTTCTTT. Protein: CASSLDRGPAEAFF.

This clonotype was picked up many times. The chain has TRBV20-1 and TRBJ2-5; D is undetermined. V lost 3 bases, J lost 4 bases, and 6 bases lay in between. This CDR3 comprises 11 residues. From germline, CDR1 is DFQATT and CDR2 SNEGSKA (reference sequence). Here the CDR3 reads CSARTRETQYF. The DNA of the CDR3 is TGCAGTGCTAGGACAAGAGAGACCCAGTACTTC.

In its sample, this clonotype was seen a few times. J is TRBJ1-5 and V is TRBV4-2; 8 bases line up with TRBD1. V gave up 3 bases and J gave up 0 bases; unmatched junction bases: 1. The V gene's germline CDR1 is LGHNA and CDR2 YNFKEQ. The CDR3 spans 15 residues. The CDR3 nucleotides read TGTGCCAGCAGCCAGACAGGGGTTAGCAATCAGCCCCAGCATTTT. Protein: CASSQTGVSNQPQHF.

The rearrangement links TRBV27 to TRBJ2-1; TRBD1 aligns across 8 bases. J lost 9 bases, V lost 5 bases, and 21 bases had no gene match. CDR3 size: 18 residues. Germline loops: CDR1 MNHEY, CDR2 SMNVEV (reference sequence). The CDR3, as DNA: TGTGCCAGCAGTCTCCTCACGACAGGGGCAGCAACGCTCGGTGAGCAGTTCTTC. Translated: CASSLLTTGAATLGEQFF.

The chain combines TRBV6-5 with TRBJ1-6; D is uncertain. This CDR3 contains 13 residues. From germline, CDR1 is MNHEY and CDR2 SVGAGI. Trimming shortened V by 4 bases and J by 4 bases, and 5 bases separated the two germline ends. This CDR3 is CASSSRYNSPLHF. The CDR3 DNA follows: TGTGCCAGCAGTTCCCGTTATAATTCACCCCTCCACTTT.

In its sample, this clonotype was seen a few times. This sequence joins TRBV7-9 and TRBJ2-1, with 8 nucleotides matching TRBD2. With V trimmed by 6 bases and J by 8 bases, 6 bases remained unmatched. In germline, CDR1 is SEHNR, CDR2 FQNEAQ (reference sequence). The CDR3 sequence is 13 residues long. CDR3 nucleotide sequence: TGTGCCAGCAGGCCCAGCGGGAGCTATGAGCAGTTCTTC. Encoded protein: CASRPSGSYEQFF.

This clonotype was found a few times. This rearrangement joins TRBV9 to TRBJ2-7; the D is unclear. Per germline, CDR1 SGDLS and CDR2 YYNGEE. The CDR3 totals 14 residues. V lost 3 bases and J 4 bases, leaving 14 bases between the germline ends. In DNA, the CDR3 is TGTGCCAGCAGCGAGACCAGCCCCGCTTACGAGCAGTACTTC. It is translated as CASSETSPAYEQYF. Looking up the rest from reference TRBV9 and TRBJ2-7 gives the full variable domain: DSGVTQTPKHLITATGQRVTLRCSPRSGDLSVYWYQQSLDQGLQFLIQYYNGEERAKGNILERFSAQQFPDLHSELNLSSLELGDSALYFCASSETSPAYEQYFGPGTRLTVT.

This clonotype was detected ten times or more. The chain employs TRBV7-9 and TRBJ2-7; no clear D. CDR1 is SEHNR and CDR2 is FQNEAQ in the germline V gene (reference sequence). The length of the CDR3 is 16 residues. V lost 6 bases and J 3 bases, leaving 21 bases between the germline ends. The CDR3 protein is CASSDLVQTQVYEQYF. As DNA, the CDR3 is TGTGCCAGCAGTGATTTGGTCCAGACCCAGGTCTACGAGCAGTACTTC.